This section outlines one T cell receptor (beta chain) sequence together with its context. The CDR3 sequence is 15 residues long. Trimming removed 4 bases at V and 1 base at J, with 14 bases between. The V gene's germline CDR1 is MDHEN and CDR2 SYDVKM. This entry comes from a study of blood T cell repertoires in COVID-19. Study-level information: T cells, B-cell-depleted T cells, or PBMCs supplied cDNA or gDNA.

This table comes from immunoSEQ multiplex PCR, and its TCRdb copy is limited to in-frame clones, with some not included. The table includes about 180,000 clones, under 85% detected once. The source is a man older than 75 with COVID-19, enrolled during active disease. This chain links TRBV28 with TRBJ2-7; perhaps TRBD1 as D (5 bases). Material: peripheral blood. The CDR3 reads CASSSGAIGSYEQYF. For the CDR3, the DNA is TGTGCCAGCAGTTCTGGGGCTATCGGGTCCTACGAGCAGTACTTC.